The source of this TCR beta chain is a study of blood T cell repertoires in COVID-19. Study summary: Donors in the United States, Italy and Spain gave samples during acute or convalescent COVID-19. From T cells, B-cell-depleted T cells, or PBMCs came the material, which was cDNA or gDNA.

In the original analysis: Reference gene primer amplification gave estimated nucleated cell counts. Generated by immunoSEQ multiplex PCR, the TCRdb table keeps only in-frame clones and is missing some. V and J calls and clone size are given by that table; D and trimming were obtained from the DNA. The sample consists of tens of thousands of clones, approximately 90% of them appearing once. The CDR3 has 15 residues. The V end was cut by 3 bases, the J end by 0 bases, with 9 bases between. From germline, CDR1 is MDHEN and CDR2 SYDVKM. The rearrangement joins TRBV28 to TRBJ1-5, with D unclear. The material sequenced was peripheral blood. The TCR was taken from a man older than 75 with acute or convalescent COVID-19. This CDR3 reads CASSLVQYSNQPQHF. The CDR3, as DNA: TGTGCCAGCAGTTTGGTACAGTATAGCAATCAGCCCCAGCATTTT.